Each of the 5 T cell receptor beta chains below was sequenced from the same sample in a study of cytomegalovirus exposure and HLA in healthy donors. PCR primers comprised 60 Vbeta and 13 Jbeta primers. Method: immunoSEQ multiplex PCR; TCRdb's copy keeps in-frame clones and lacks some. The sample consists of 100,000 to 130,000 clones, around 77% of them appearing once. The sample taken for sequencing was PBMCs. The receptors originated from a man aged 18 to 29 in good health and CMV-seronegative.

This clone was seen just once. V gene TRBV27 combines with J gene TRBJ2-5; the D gene is possibly TRBD1 (6 bases). This CDR3 region has 14 residues. Germline V gene lookup returns CDR1 MNHEY and CDR2 SMNVEV (reference sequence). V lost 6 bases, J lost 3 bases, and 14 bases lay in between. DNA for the CDR3: TGTGCCAGCAGCCCGTGGGGGCGTGAAGAGACCCAGTACTTC. It specifies CASSPWGREETQYF.

V is TRBV4-3 and J is TRBJ2-1, with TRBD1 identical over 7 bases. Trimming removed 3 bases from V and 7 bases from J; junction bases left unmatched: 15. From germline, CDR1 is LGHNA and CDR2 YSLEER. This CDR3 is 17 amino acids long. In DNA, the CDR3 is TGCGCCAGCAGCCAGAAACCCCCCGGGGCAGGGGGAAATGAGCAGTTCTTC. Translated, it gives CASSQKPPGAGGNEQFF.

The CDR3 spells CASSIVGEQETQYF. The CDR3 DNA is TGTGCCAGTAGTATAGTCGGGGAACAAGAGACCCAGTACTTC. The chain combines TRBV19 with TRBJ2-5; the D gene is possibly TRBD2 (5 bases). This CDR3 contains 14 residues. The V end lost 1 base, the J end lost 2 bases, and 8 bases lay between the germline ends. Germline V gives CDR1 LNHDA, CDR2 SQIVND (reference sequence).

The chain employs TRBV2 and TRBJ2-1; 14 bases map to TRBD2. The V and J ends lost 7 bases and 7 bases, in that order; junction bases with no gene match: 12. This CDR3 is built from 17 residues. CDR1 is SNHLY, CDR2 FYNNEI, per germline. The CDR3 region is CASTRLAGGLGANEQFF. Here the CDR3 DNA reads TGTGCCAGCACCAGACTAGCGGGGGGGCTCGGCGCAAATGAGCAGTTCTTC.

This clone has just a few counts. This rearrangement joins TRBV4-2 to TRBJ2-6, with TRBD2 matching over 7 bases. V shed 1 base, J shed 1 base, and the junction held 1 base outside the gene matches. Germline CDR1 and CDR2: LGHNA and YNFKEQ. The CDR3 sequence is 16 residues long. CDR3 sequence reads: CASSQGGGSGANVLTF. The CDR3 DNA is TGTGCCAGCAGCCAAGGGGGGGGGTCTGGGGCCAACGTCCTGACTTTC.